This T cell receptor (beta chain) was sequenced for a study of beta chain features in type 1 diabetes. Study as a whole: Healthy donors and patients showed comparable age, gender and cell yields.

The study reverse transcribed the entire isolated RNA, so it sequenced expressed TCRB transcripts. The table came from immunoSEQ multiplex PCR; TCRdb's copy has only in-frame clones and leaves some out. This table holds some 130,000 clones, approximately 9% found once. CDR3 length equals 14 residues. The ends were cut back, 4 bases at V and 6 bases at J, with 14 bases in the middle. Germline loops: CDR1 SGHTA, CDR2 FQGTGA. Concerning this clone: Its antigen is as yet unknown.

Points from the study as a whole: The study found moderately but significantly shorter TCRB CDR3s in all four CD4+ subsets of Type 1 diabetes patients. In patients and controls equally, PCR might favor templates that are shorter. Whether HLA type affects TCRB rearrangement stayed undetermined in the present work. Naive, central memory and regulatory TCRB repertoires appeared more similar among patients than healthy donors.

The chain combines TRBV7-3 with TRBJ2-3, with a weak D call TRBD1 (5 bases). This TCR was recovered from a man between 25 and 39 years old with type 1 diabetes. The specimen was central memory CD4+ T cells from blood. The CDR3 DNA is TGTGCCAGCAGCTCGCTTGCCCCAGGGGATACGCAGTATTTT. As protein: CASSSLAPGDTQYF.